One sample yielded the 12 T cell receptor beta chains listed below, sequenced in a study of cytotoxic CD8 clonotypes in ibrutinib-treated CLL. Using immunoSEQ multiplex PCR, the repertoire was profiled, and TCRdb retains in-frame clones only, with some absent. The sample holds over 200,000 clones; 60% to 80% are singletons and the top ten take about 6.2%. The sample in question was PBMCs, obtained after 12 months of ibrutinib treatment. These receptors came from a human donor with chronic lymphocytic leukemia.

V usage is TRBV2 and J usage is TRBJ1-3; tentative D call: TRBD1 (6 bases). CDR3 length: 13 residues. Between the trimmed V and J ends, which lost 7 bases and 4 bases, there was a span of 11 bases. CDR1 and CDR2 from the germline V gene are SNHLY and FYNNEI. The chain's CDR3 is CASTQGAGNTIYF. CDR3 DNA: TGTGCCAGCACACAGGGTGCGGGAAACACCATATATTTT.

This clone was seen a handful of times. The V gene is TRBV5-1, the J gene TRBJ2-5, with no clear D. Germline values: CDR1 SGHRS, CDR2 YFSETQ. Trimming took off 5 bases at V and 5 bases at J, with 1 base between the two ends. The CDR3 consists of 9 residues. CDR3 amino acids: CASRETQYF. As DNA, the CDR3 is TGCGCCAGCAGGGAGACCCAGTACTTC.

This clone has only a few counts. This chain uses TRBV15 with TRBJ2-2; 12 positions match TRBD1. Trimming at V came to 5 bases and at J to 6 bases, leaving 10 bases not matched to a gene. Per the germline V gene, CDR1 is LNHNV and CDR2 is YYDKDF (reference sequence). CDR3 length: 17 residues. The CDR3 coding sequence is TGTGCCACCAGCGGGACTACCGGGACAGGGGGCTCCGGGGAGCTGTTTTTT. Translated: CATSGTTGTGGSGELFF.

This chain uses TRBV28 with TRBJ2-7, with D hard to call. The V gene lost 6 bases and the J gene lost 3 bases, with 9 bases spanning the gap. Germline CDR1 reads MDHEN; CDR2 reads SYDVKM. The CDR3 covers 12 residues. In nucleotides, the CDR3 is TGTGCCAGCAGGGTTCTCGGCTACGAGCAGTACTTC. It translates to CASRVLGYEQYF. The full variable domain, rest sourced from reference TRBV28 and TRBJ2-7, is DVKVTQSSRYLVKRTGEKVFLECVQDMDHENMFWYRQDPGLGLRLIYFSYDVKMKEKGDIPEGYSVSREKKERFSLILESASTNQTSMYLCASRVLGYEQYFGPGTRLTVT.

Comments on this clone: A read error may account for a junction end that differs from germline. Other DNA sequences within the sample encode an identical CDR3. J is TRBJ2-6 and V is TRBV30, with 8 bases fitting TRBD1. CDR1 is GTSNPN and CDR2 is SVGIG in the germline V gene (reference sequence). The CDR3 spans 19 residues. CDR3: CAWTSGTGPRGPGANVLTF. The CDR3 DNA is TGTGCCTGGACCTCCGGGACAGGCCCCAGGGGCCCTGGGGCTAACGTCCTGACTTTC. Complete variable domain (other parts from reference TRBV30 and TRBJ2-6): SQTIHQWPATLVQPVGSPLSLECTVEGTSNPNLYWYRQAAGRGLQLLFYSVGIGQISSEVPQNLSASRPQDRQFILSSKKLLLSDSGFYLCAWTSGTGPRGPGANVLTFGAGSRLTVL.

V is TRBV30 and J is TRBJ2-7, with no clear D. CDR3 size: 14 residues. Trimming took 0 bases from V and 2 from J, leaving 11 bases between them. CDR1 and CDR2 from the germline V gene are GTSNPN and SVGIG (reference sequence). The CDR3 here is CAWSVASGPYEQYF. The CDR3 bases are TGTGCCTGGAGTGTCGCTTCCGGCCCCTACGAGCAGTACTTC.

The chain couples TRBV9 to TRBJ2-3; 8 positions agree with TRBD2. The CDR3 totals 13 residues. Germline CDR1 SGDLS, CDR2 YYNGEE. V trimming: 6 bases; J trimming: 0 bases; junction bases outside the gene matches: 0. The CDR3 reads CASTSGSTDTQYF. CDR3 nucleotide sequence: TGTGCCAGCACTAGCGGGAGCACAGATACGCAGTATTTT.

The V call is TRBV9, the J call TRBJ2-1; the D gene is possibly TRBD1 (6 bases). The CDR3 is made up of 15 amino acids. V was trimmed by 3 bases and J by 4 bases, leaving 14 bases between them. Germline V gene lookup returns CDR1 SGDLS and CDR2 YYNGEE. CDR3 region: CASSAPDRSYNEQFF. Here the CDR3 DNA reads TGTGCCAGCAGCGCCCCCGACAGGTCATACAATGAGCAGTTCTTC.

The rearrangement links TRBV6-5 to TRBJ1-6; no reliable D call. CDR3 length: 15 amino acids. V lost 2 bases and J 1 base, leaving 6 bases between the germline ends. Germline V lookup: CDR1 MNHEY, CDR2 SVGAGI. The CDR3 DNA follows: TGTGCCAGCAGTTACCGGGGTTCCTATAATTCACCCCTCCACTTT. The encoded protein is CASSYRGSYNSPLHF.

The chain joins TRBV2 to TRBJ2-5; TRBD1 matches at 12 bases. CDR3 size: 15 residues. V lost 4 bases to trimming and J lost 4 bases; unmatched junction nucleotides: 4. CDR1 and CDR2 (germline): SNHLY, FYNNEI. The CDR3 DNA follows: TGTGCCAGCAGTGGGGACAGGGGGCGACGAGAGACCCAGTACTTC. Its protein product is CASSGDRGRRETQYF.

V and J are TRBV6-5 and TRBJ2-7; no reliable D call. V dropped 6 bases and J dropped 4 bases, with 13 bases sitting between them. Germline V gene sequence: CDR1 MNHEY, CDR2 SVGAGI. CDR3 size: 13 residues. The CDR3, as DNA: TGTGCCAGCAGCAGAACGAAAATTTACGAGCAGTACTTC. This encodes CASSRTKIYEQYF.

V is TRBV9 and J is TRBJ1-1; the match to TRBD1 covers 7 bases. CDR1 SGDLS and CDR2 YYNGEE come from the germline V gene. There are 16 residues in the CDR3. J lost 5 bases, V lost 0 bases, and 10 bases had no gene match. CDR3 DNA sequence: TGTGCCAGCAGCGTAGCCGGGCTCCGACAGGGTACTGAAGCTTTCTTT. Its protein is CASSVAGLRQGTEAFF. Filled out from reference TRBV9 and TRBJ1-1, the complete variable domain reads DSGVTQTPKHLITATGQRVTLRCSPRSGDLSVYWYQQSLDQGLQFLIQYYNGEERAKGNILERFSAQQFPDLHSELNLSSLELGDSALYFCASSVAGLRQGTEAFFGQGTRLTVV.